The entry below describes one T cell receptor (beta chain). Its antigen is unidentified. This CDR3 region has 14 residues. Germline V gene sequence: CDR1 SGHTA, CDR2 FQGNSA. V dropped 5 bases and J dropped 14; count of bases not matched to a gene: 12. The authors reverse transcribed all of the isolated RNA, so sequencing captured expressed TCRB transcripts. Clones were read by immunoSEQ multiplex PCR, and TCRdb kept only the in-frame ones, dropping some. Of under 950,000 clones detected, 15% to 20% appear once; the ten largest clones hold 0.02% to 0.03%. The data belong to a study of beta chain features in type 1 diabetes. Study conclusions and caveats: Healthy donors had naive, central memory and Treg TCRB repertoires that appeared less similar than those seen among patients.

Material: naive CD4+ T cells from blood. The clonotype originates from a woman aged 18-29 years in good health. This sequence joins TRBV7-2 and TRBJ2-5; TRBD2 matches 12 bases. CDR3 protein: CASSPRLAGVSPYF. The CDR3, as DNA: TGTGCCAGCAGCCCACGACTAGCGGGAGTTTCTCCATACTTC.